This record looks at one TCR beta chain sequence and its context. Only in-frame clones appear in the TCRdb table, and some are missing; sequencing was by immunoSEQ multiplex PCR. The profile shows some 490,000 clones, about nine tenths of them singletons. This sample is part of a study of blood T cell repertoires in COVID-19. CDR1 MGHRA and CDR2 YSYEKL come from the germline V gene. Trimming pared 2 bases from V and 0 bases from J, leaving 5 bases between. This CDR3 is built from 14 residues. This TCR came from a woman in her fifties or sixties who had recovered from COVID-19. The chain has TRBV4-1 and TRBJ1-3; no clear D. Sequencing used PBMCs or T cells enriched from blood (not recorded which). DNA for the CDR3: TGCGCCAGCAGCCAACACAGCTCTGGAAACACCATATATTTT. The encoded protein is CASSQHSSGNTIYF.